Shown below are 10 T cell receptor beta chains from a single sample sequenced in a study of cytomegalovirus exposure and HLA in healthy donors. The PCR employed 60 Vbeta primers together with 13 Jbeta primers. TCRdb's table, derived via immunoSEQ multiplex PCR, lists solely in-frame clones and lacks some. The sample has about 160,000 clones, 84% seen once. The source material was PBMCs. All receptors derive from a man between 45 and 60 years old in good health and CMV-seropositive.

The chain employs TRBV7-8 and TRBJ2-2; TRBD1 aligns across 10 bases. The V gene's germline CDR1 is SGHVS and CDR2 FQNEAQ. CDR3 length: 15 amino acids. Trimming cost V 4 bases and J 7 bases; bases outside gene matches: 6. The CDR3 nucleotides read TGTGCCAGCAGCTCCGGGACAGGGGTGTTCGGGGAGCTGTTTTTT. This codes for CASSSGTGVFGELFF.

V usage is TRBV11-2 and J usage is TRBJ2-7, with D perhaps TRBD1 (5 bases). Germline V gene sequence: CDR1 SGHAT, CDR2 FQNNGV. The germline V and J ends were trimmed by 5 bases and 4 bases, with 12 bases remaining between them. The CDR3 is made up of 13 amino acids. CDR3 sequence: CASSAGQSYEQYF. In DNA, the CDR3 is TGTGCCAGCAGCGCCGGACAATCGTACGAGCAGTACTTC.

The V gene is TRBV9, the J gene TRBJ2-1; perhaps TRBD2 as D (6 bases). The CDR3 extends over 15 amino acids. V was clipped by 5 bases and J by 9 bases, with 21 bases between them. CDR1 is SGDLS, CDR2 YYNGEE, per germline. CDR3 amino acids: CASSAMGGPGSEQFF. As DNA, the CDR3 is TGTGCCAGCAGTGCAATGGGAGGCCCCGGAAGTGAGCAGTTCTTC.

The rearrangement joins TRBV27 to TRBJ1-1; 8 positions match TRBD1. CDR3 length equals 14 residues. Germline V gene sequence: CDR1 MNHEY, CDR2 SMNVEV (reference sequence). V trimming: 6 bases; J trimming: 1 base; junction bases outside the gene matches: 4. The CDR3 is CASSTGGRNTEAFF. The CDR3 bases are TGTGCCAGCAGCACAGGGGGGAGGAACACTGAAGCTTTCTTT.

This clone was observed a single time. The CDR3 coding sequence is TGCAGCGCGTCTACAGGGGCGTATAATGAAAAACTGTTTTTT. Encoded protein: CSASTGAYNEKLFF. This sequence joins TRBV29-1 and TRBJ1-4; 7 nucleotides line up with TRBD1. With 7 bases clipped from V and 4 bases from J, the junction kept 9 bases outside the gene matches. Per germline, CDR1 SQVTM and CDR2 ANQGSEA. The CDR3 is 14 amino acids.

The chain combines TRBV2 with TRBJ2-2, with D perhaps matching TRBD2 (6 bases). The CDR3 loop spans 14 amino acids. The V gene's germline CDR1 is SNHLY and CDR2 FYNNEI. Trimming cost V 2 bases and J 4 bases, with 8 bases left between them. The CDR3: CASSEMGGTGELFF. The CDR3 DNA sequence: TGTGCCAGCAGTGAAATGGGAGGCACCGGGGAGCTGTTTTTT.

Only a few counts were recorded for this clone. The chain joins TRBV5-4 to TRBJ2-1; D may be TRBD1 (6 bases). The CDR3 runs to 16 residues. CDR1 and CDR2 from the germline V gene are SGHNT and YYREEE (reference sequence). Trimming pared 4 bases from V and 0 bases from J, leaving 14 bases between. CDR3 bases: TGTGCCAGCAGCCCAGGGGTGGGGATCTCCTACAATGAGCAGTTCTTC. Protein sequence: CASSPGVGISYNEQFF.

About this clone: Other DNA sequences in the sample encode the same CDR3. The J gene is TRBJ2-2, the V gene TRBV19; D is possibly TRBD1 (6 bases). Germline V gene sequence: CDR1 LNHDA, CDR2 SQIVND (reference sequence). V lost 10 bases to trimming and J lost 0 bases, with 15 bases between them. There are 15 residues in the CDR3. In nucleotides, the CDR3 is TGTGCCACTTCACCGGGGACACCGAACACCGGGGAGCTGTTTTTT. Protein: CATSPGTPNTGELFF.

Of note for this clone: This sample also contains other DNA sequences that code for the same CDR3. This rearrangement joins TRBV5-1 to TRBJ2-7, with a tentative D call TRBD1 (6 bases). The CDR3 covers 14 residues. Germline V gene data show CDR1 as SGHRS and CDR2 as YFSETQ. Deletions cut 0 bases from V and 4 bases from J, with 11 bases between. In nucleotides, the CDR3 is TGCGCCAGCAGCTTGGGCGGGCAGGGGTACGAGCAGTACTTC. It is translated as CASSLGGQGYEQYF.

This clone was picked up a small number of times. The chain carries TRBV29-1 and TRBJ1-3, with D tentatively TRBD1 (6 bases). The length of the CDR3 is 12 residues. Per germline, CDR1 SQVTM and CDR2 ANQGSEA. V lost 2 bases and J 8 bases, leaving 10 bases between the germline ends. The CDR3 sequence is CSVESGAHTIYF. For the CDR3, the DNA is TGCAGCGTTGAATCAGGGGCTCACACCATATATTTT.